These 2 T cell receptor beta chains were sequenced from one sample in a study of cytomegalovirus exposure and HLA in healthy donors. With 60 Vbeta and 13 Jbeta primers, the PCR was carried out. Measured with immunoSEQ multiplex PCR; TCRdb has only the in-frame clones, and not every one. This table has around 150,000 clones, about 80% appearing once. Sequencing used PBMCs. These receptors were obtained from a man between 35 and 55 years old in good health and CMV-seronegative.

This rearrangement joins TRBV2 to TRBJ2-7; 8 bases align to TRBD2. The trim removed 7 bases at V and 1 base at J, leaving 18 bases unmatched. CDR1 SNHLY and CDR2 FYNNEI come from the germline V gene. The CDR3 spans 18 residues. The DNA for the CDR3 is TGTGCCAGCACCTCCATACCCGGACTAGCCCTACATTCCTACGAGCAGTACTTC. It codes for CASTSIPGLALHSYEQYF.

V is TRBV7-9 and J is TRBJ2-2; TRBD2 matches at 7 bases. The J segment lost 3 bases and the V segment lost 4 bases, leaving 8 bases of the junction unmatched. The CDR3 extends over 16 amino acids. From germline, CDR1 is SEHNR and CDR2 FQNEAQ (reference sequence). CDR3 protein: CASSSPAGDYTGELFF. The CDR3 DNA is TGTGCCAGCAGCTCCCCCGCGGGAGATTACACCGGGGAGCTGTTTTTT.